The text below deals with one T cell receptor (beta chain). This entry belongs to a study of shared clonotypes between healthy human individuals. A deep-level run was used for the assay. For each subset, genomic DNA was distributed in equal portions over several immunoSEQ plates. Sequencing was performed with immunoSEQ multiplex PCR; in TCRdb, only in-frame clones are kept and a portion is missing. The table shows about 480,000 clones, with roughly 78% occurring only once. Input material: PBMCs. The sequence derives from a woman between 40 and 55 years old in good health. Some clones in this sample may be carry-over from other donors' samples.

CDR3 protein: CASSPRDIEDSTQYF. CDR3 DNA sequence: TGTGCCAGCAGCCCCCGGGACATAGAAGATTCCACCCAGTACTTC. This rearrangement joins TRBV7-9 to TRBJ2-5; TRBD1 is a possible D gene (6 bases). The CDR3 has 15 residues. V was shortened by 5 bases and J by 8 bases, with 21 bases between the two germline ends. CDR1 and CDR2 from the germline V gene are SEHNR and FQNEAQ (reference sequence).